The 10 T cell receptor beta chains below all came from one sample that was sequenced in a study of regulatory T cells in long-lasting Graves disease. Building of the TCR beta libraries involved iRepertoire HTBI primers and Arm-PCR of CDR3 regions. Each CDR3 protein is one row after TCRdb ran MiXCR on the multiplex PCR reads. This sample yields about 450,000 distinct CDR3 sequences, of which around a quarter are seen a single time; roughly a quarter belongs to the top ten. Indicated time point: persistent/refractory GD, antithyroid drugs over 5 years with positive TRAb. PBMC RNA served as the TCR library source. The sample was peripheral blood mononuclear cells (PBMCs), taken when the disease was refractory, from a patient treated with antithyroid drugs. The receptors here all came from a female donor with Graves disease.

Note on this clonotype: This sequence may be a read error, since a much larger clone differs from it by one base. DNA of the CDR3: TGTGCCGGCAGTGAGGCACATCAATCACCCCTCCACTTT. It translates to CAGSEAHQSPLHF. The rearrangement links TRBV2 to TRBJ1-6, with D unresolved. This CDR3 is 13 amino acids long. Germline CDR1 and CDR2: SNHLY and FYNNEI.

The table lists this clonotype with a few counts. CDR3 sequence (DNA): TGTGCCAGCAGACCGGGACTAGCGGGGAAAGAGACCCAGTACTTC. This translates into CASRPGLAGKETQYF. The chain carries TRBV6-1 and TRBJ2-5; 13 bases fit TRBD2. Trimming took 6 bases from V and 3 from J; bases not matched to a gene: 4. This CDR3 is 15 amino acids long. Germline CDR1 is MNHNS and CDR2 is SASEGT.

A few counts support this clonotype. This chain links TRBV29-1 with TRBJ2-5; weak D call: TRBD1 (6 bases). This CDR3 has 12 residues. Germline-derived CDR1 and CDR2 are SQVTM and ANQGSEA. Trimming took off 8 bases at V and 5 bases at J, with 15 bases between the two ends. CDR3 region: CSMRPRGETQYF. The DNA of the CDR3 is TGCAGCATGAGGCCCAGGGGTGAGACCCAGTACTTC.

The J gene is TRBJ2-1, the V gene TRBV5-1, with D possibly being TRBD1 (6 bases). This CDR3 has 14 residues. From germline, CDR1 is SGHRS and CDR2 YFSETQ. The V gene lost 4 bases and the J gene lost 5 bases, with 13 bases spanning the gap. CDR3 residues: CASSGTGTNNEQFF. CDR3 in DNA: TGCGCCAGCAGCGGAACCGGGACAAACAATGAGCAGTTCTTC.

This clonotype was detected a few times. The CDR3 bases are TGTGCCAGCAGCTTACTCCCCGGGGAGCTGTTTTTT. Its protein is CASSLLPGELFF. The chain is built from TRBV7-3 and TRBJ2-2; D uncertain. With 2 bases removed from V and 6 bases from J, the gap between germline ends came to 4 bases. The CDR3 has 12 residues. Germline V gene data show CDR1 as SGHTA and CDR2 as FQGTGA.

With respect to this clonotype: A much larger clone differs from this one at a single base, so this may be a read error. This CDR3 reads CASSSGNIQYF. Here the CDR3 DNA reads TGTGCCAGCAGCTCCGGTAACATTCAGTACTTC. The gene calls are TRBV7-2 and TRBJ2-7; no reliable D call. The end of the DNA fits TRBJ2-4 better, so the J call may be wrong. Germline values: CDR1 SGHTA, CDR2 FQGNSA. The CDR3 spans 11 residues.

The chain employs TRBV27 and TRBJ1-1, with D tentatively TRBD1 (6 bases). The CDR3 runs to 13 residues. Germline assignment: CDR1 MNHEY and CDR2 SMNVEV (reference sequence). V was pared by 5 bases and J by 4 bases, with 11 bases between. The CDR3: CASSVSRGTEAFF. CDR3 DNA sequence: TGTGCCAGCAGTGTGTCCAGGGGCACTGAAGCTTTCTTT.

This chain joins TRBV5-1 and TRBJ2-5; tentatively, D is TRBD2 (5 bases). Germline V gene sequence: CDR1 SGHRS, CDR2 YFSETQ. CDR3 length: 16 amino acids. Trimming cost V 0 bases and J 5 bases, with 17 bases left between them. CDR3 bases: TGCGCCAGCAGCTTGGACGTTACTAGTTCTCGGGAGACCCAGTACTTC. Its protein is CASSLDVTSSRETQYF.

This clonotype was seen at least ten times. CDR3: CASSGNSAVIYEQYF. CDR3 in DNA: TGTGCCAGCAGTGGGAATAGCGCGGTTATCTACGAGCAGTACTTC. This sequence joins TRBV2 and TRBJ2-7; TRBD2 might be the D (5 bases). CDR1 is SNHLY and CDR2 is FYNNEI in the germline V gene. The CDR3 loop spans 15 amino acids. Trimming took off 4 bases at V and 3 bases at J, with 16 bases between the two ends.

The chain couples TRBV6-1 to TRBJ2-2; D remains ambiguous. The CDR3 contains 16 residues. Germline V gene lookup returns CDR1 MNHNS and CDR2 SASEGT. The V gene lost 4 bases and the J gene lost 0 bases, with 12 bases spanning the gap. Here the CDR3 DNA reads TGTGCCAGCAGTGTAGAGTTCGACGCGAACACCGGGGAGCTGTTTTTT. Protein sequence: CASSVEFDANTGELFF.